This TCR beta chain appears in the sequencing data of a study of shared clonotypes between healthy human individuals. Deletions cut 0 bases from V and 8 bases from J, with 14 bases between. The germline gives CDR1 SGHRS, CDR2 YFSETQ. This CDR3 has 14 amino acids. Clones were sequenced by immunoSEQ multiplex PCR, and TCRdb holds only the in-frame ones, with some missing. The sample lists fewer than 650,000 clones, about 82% occurring once. The rearrangement uses TRBV5-1 and TRBJ1-2; tentative D call: TRBD1 (5 bases). This receptor was identified in a woman between 40 and 55 years old in good health. Some clones in this sample may be carry-over from other donors' samples. Input material: PBMCs. The chain's CDR3 is CASSLDGTLGGYTF. In DNA, the CDR3 is TGCGCCAGCAGCTTGGATGGGACCCTCGGAGGCTACACCTTC.